This note documents a single TCR beta chain sequence. The protocol was immunoSEQ multiplex PCR, while the TCRdb copy is restricted to in-frame clones and leaves out a portion. The repertoire consists of 95,000 to 100,000 clones, with about 87% occurring once and the leading ten covering around 10%. The CDR3 totals 16 residues. V was cut by 1 base and J by 4 bases, with 13 bases left in between. CDR1 SGHVS and CDR2 FNYEAQ come from the germline V gene. This entry is derived from a study of blood T cell repertoires in COVID-19. Study-wide background: Material from acute and convalescent COVID-19 was sourced from the United States, Italy and Spain.

The material sequenced was peripheral blood. This chain links TRBV7-6 with TRBJ1-4; possibly TRBD1 for D (6 bases). The TCR was taken from a woman in her 30s with acute or convalescent COVID-19. The CDR3 loop reads CASSLGIRGDNEKLFF. The CDR3 DNA is TGTGCCAGCAGCTTAGGGATCAGGGGTGATAATGAAAAACTGTTTTTT.